This TCR beta chain was captured in a study of control samples from healthy donors and cancer patients. The data were produced by immunoSEQ multiplex PCR, yet TCRdb's version contains in-frame clones alone and is incomplete. The sample yields approximately 160,000 clones, 90% to 95% seen once. Material: blood. The receptor was derived from a woman in her twenties or thirties in good health.

CDR3 sequence reads: CATSRVFQGRGEQYF. CDR3 DNA: TGTGCCACCAGCAGAGTGTTTCAGGGGCGTGGGGAGCAGTACTTC. This chain uses TRBV15 with TRBJ2-7; D perhaps matches TRBD1 (6 bases). Germline V gives CDR1 LNHNV, CDR2 YYDKDF (reference sequence). The CDR3 covers 15 residues. V lost 1 base and J 7 bases, leaving 17 bases between the germline ends.